The 13 T cell receptor beta chains presented below share a single source sample, sequenced in a study of radiotherapy plus CTLA-4 blockade in lung cancer. Assay: immunoSEQ multiplex PCR; the TCRdb copy retains only in-frame clones and omits some. There are tens of thousands of clones in the sample; roughly 71% occur only once, and roughly 5.1% lies in the top ten. The input for sequencing was peripheral blood, taken from a patient treated with radiotherapy plus ipilimumab. These TCRs come from a human donor with non-small cell lung cancer whose response to radiotherapy plus ipilimumab could not be evaluated.

This sequence joins TRBV10-3 and TRBJ2-5; 11 bases line up with TRBD2. Germline CDR1 and CDR2: ENHRY and SYGVKD. The CDR3 has 15 amino acids. J gave up 2 bases and V 6 bases, and 5 bases lay outside the gene matches. CDR3 sequence (DNA): TGTGCCATCAGGGGACTAGCGGAGACACAAGAGACCCAGTACTTC. It translates to CAIRGLAETQETQYF.

The chain links TRBV7-2 to TRBJ2-4; TRBD2 matches 7 bases. Germline CDR1 is SGHTA and CDR2 is FQGNSA. The CDR3 is made up of 17 amino acids. Unmatched junction bases numbered 10, after V lost 3 bases and J lost 2 bases. The CDR3 loop reads CASSFTREIRPKNIQYF. In nucleotides, the CDR3 is TGTGCCAGCAGCTTTACGCGGGAGATACGGCCCAAAAACATTCAGTACTTC.

The J gene is TRBJ2-7, the V gene TRBV29-1, with 10 bases matching TRBD1. Germline lookup yields CDR1 SQVTM and CDR2 ANQGSEA. The J segment lost 4 bases and the V segment lost 4 bases, leaving 7 bases of the junction unmatched. There are 14 residues in the CDR3. In DNA, the CDR3 is TGCAGCGTTGCCCGCGACAGGGGGCTGTACGAGCAGTACTTC. Protein product: CSVARDRGLYEQYF.

The chain joins TRBV27 to TRBJ1-2, with TRBD1 matching 8 bases. The length of the CDR3 is 14 residues. The trim removed 4 bases at V and 5 bases at J, leaving 6 bases unmatched. Germline CDR1 and CDR2: MNHEY and SMNVEV (reference sequence). The CDR3 DNA sequence: TGTGCCAGCAGTTATGACAGGGGCGAATATGGCTACACCTTC. Translation: CASSYDRGEYGYTF.

This clone appeared a few times. The V call is TRBV6-5, the J call TRBJ2-7, with D possibly being TRBD2 (6 bases). CDR1 and CDR2 (germline): MNHEY, SVGAGI. Trimming left V 0 bases short and J 4 bases short, with 13 bases between. The CDR3 has 15 residues. CDR3 protein: CASSYSDGSRYEQYF. CDR3 nucleotides: TGTGCCAGCAGTTACTCGGACGGGAGTCGGTACGAGCAGTACTTC.

The chain joins TRBV18 to TRBJ2-7, with D possibly matching TRBD2 (7 bases). The CDR3 totals 18 residues. The germline CDR1 and CDR2 sequences are KGHSH and LQKENI. Trimming removed 3 bases from V and 0 bases from J, with 21 bases in between. CDR3 protein: CASSPGGRQVLSSYEQYF. The CDR3 DNA sequence: TGTGCCAGCTCACCCGGGGGGCGACAGGTCTTAAGCTCCTACGAGCAGTACTTC.

By sample fraction, this clone is medium-sized. This chain links TRBV6-6 with TRBJ2-7; 9 bases align to TRBD2. From germline, CDR1 is MNHNY and CDR2 SVGAGI (reference sequence). The CDR3 length is 15 residues. V trimming: 5 bases; J trimming: 2 bases; junction bases outside the gene matches: 7. CDR3: CASSSGGGRAYEQYF. The CDR3 bases are TGTGCCAGCAGTAGCGGGGGCGGGAGGGCCTACGAGCAGTACTTC.

The V gene is TRBV10-2, the J gene TRBJ1-1, with 10 bases that match TRBD1. Germline V CDR1 and CDR2: WSHSY, SAAADI. The CDR3 totals 14 residues. V trimming: 6 bases; J trimming: 5 bases; junction bases outside the gene matches: 6. CDR3 region: CASSDRGRGTEAFF. DNA of the CDR3: TGCGCCAGCAGCGACAGGGGGCGAGGGACTGAAGCTTTCTTT.

V gene TRBV30 combines with J gene TRBJ2-3; TRBD1 matches 7 bases. Germline V gives CDR1 GTSNPN, CDR2 SVGIG (reference sequence). This CDR3 comprises 15 residues. J gave up 0 bases and V 1 base, and 4 bases lay outside the gene matches. In DNA form, the CDR3 reads TGTGCCTGGAGTGCCGGGACAGATAGCACAGATACGCAGTATTTT. Its protein product is CAWSAGTDSTDTQYF.

The rearrangement uses TRBV7-2 and TRBJ2-1; 8 nucleotides match TRBD2. The CDR3 sequence is 15 residues long. Trimming cost V 3 bases and J 6 bases; bases outside gene matches: 7. The germline CDR1 and CDR2 sequences are SGHTA and FQGNSA. CDR3: CASSFVSGRANEQFF. The CDR3 DNA is TGTGCCAGCAGCTTCGTGTCCGGGAGGGCCAATGAGCAGTTCTTC.

CDR3 in DNA: TGTGCCACCAGCAGAGATCCGCGGGACAGAAGCAATCAGCCCCAGCATTTT. It specifies CATSRDPRDRSNQPQHF. This sequence joins TRBV15 and TRBJ1-5; 7 positions match TRBD1. This CDR3 spans 17 amino acids. The J segment lost 1 base and the V segment lost 0 bases, leaving 6 bases of the junction unmatched. The germline V gene has CDR1 LNHNV and CDR2 YYDKDF (reference sequence).

The chain couples TRBV18 to TRBJ2-7, with TRBD2 as a possible D gene (5 bases). Germline V gives CDR1 KGHSH, CDR2 LQKENI. V lost 3 bases and J 5 bases, leaving 17 bases between the germline ends. The CDR3 sequence is 15 residues long. The CDR3 DNA sequence: TGTGCCAGCTCACCTTTTGGTGGGAGTATGAACGAGCAGTACTTC. Encoded protein: CASSPFGGSMNEQYF.

The V gene is TRBV2, the J gene TRBJ2-1, with D possibly being TRBD2 (5 bases). This CDR3 contains 14 residues. Germline assignment: CDR1 SNHLY and CDR2 FYNNEI. The CDR3 nucleotides read TGTGCGAGCGCTGTAGGGAGCTCCTACAATGAGCAGTTCTTC. As protein: CASAVGSSYNEQFF.